This entry lists 11 T cell receptor beta chains sequenced from one sample in a study of blood T cell repertoires in COVID-19. The assay was immunoSEQ multiplex PCR, and TCRdb's table has in-frame clones only and misses some. The sample records about 190,000 clones, less than 85% being singletons. The sequencing input was PBMCs or T cells enriched from blood (not recorded which). The receptors here all came from a woman aged 30 to 39 who had recovered from COVID-19.

The rearrangement joins TRBV28 to TRBJ1-1, with unresolved D. The CDR3 covers 12 residues. Per germline, CDR1 MDHEN and CDR2 SYDVKM. V was clipped by 1 base and J by 7 bases, with 7 bases between them. The CDR3 DNA reads as TGTGCCAGCAGTTTATTCAACGGTGAAGCTTTCTTT. Residues: CASSLFNGEAFF.

J is TRBJ1-1 and V is TRBV28; TRBD1 might be the D (6 bases). Per germline, CDR1 MDHEN and CDR2 SYDVKM. The CDR3 spans 15 residues. V was shortened by 6 bases and J by 1 base, with 15 bases between the two germline ends. The CDR3 DNA is TGTGCCAGCAGCACACAGGGCCTGGGGAACACTGAAGCTTTCTTT. Encoded protein: CASSTQGLGNTEAFF.

This clone occurred once. This sequence joins TRBV19 and TRBJ2-1, with unresolved D. Germline values: CDR1 LNHDA, CDR2 SQIVND (reference sequence). Trimming took 6 bases from V and 12 from J, leaving 18 bases between them. The CDR3 covers 13 residues. This chain's CDR3 is CASSSGPRVWQFF. The CDR3 DNA is TGTGCCAGTAGCTCCGGCCCTAGAGTCTGGCAGTTCTTC.

This clone appeared a few times. CDR3 bases: TGCGCCAGCAGCCTACAAAAAACAGGGGGATCTTACACTGAAGCTTTCTTT. Translating it yields CASSLQKTGGSYTEAFF. The chain joins TRBV5-1 to TRBJ1-1; 8 nucleotides match TRBD1. Trimming cost V 4 bases and J 3 bases; bases outside gene matches: 14. The CDR3 is 17 amino acids. Germline V lookup: CDR1 SGHRS, CDR2 YFSETQ.

This chain joins TRBV28 and TRBJ2-1; D possibly corresponds to TRBD1 (6 bases). With 7 bases removed from V and 10 bases from J, the gap between germline ends came to 26 bases. The CDR3 spans 16 residues. Germline V lookup: CDR1 MDHEN, CDR2 SYDVKM. CDR3 sequence: CASKPLRDKRPFEQFF. The CDR3 DNA reads as TGTGCCAGCAAACCTCTCCGGGACAAAAGACCGTTCGAGCAGTTCTTC.

The CDR3 reads CASSLKGRGYGYTF. CDR3 in DNA: TGTGCCAGCAGCTTGAAAGGTCGGGGGTATGGCTACACCTTC. The chain recombines TRBV5-4 with TRBJ1-2; D may be TRBD1 (5 bases). V lost 1 base and J lost 5, with 12 bases in between. Germline V gene lookup returns CDR1 SGHNT and CDR2 YYREEE (reference sequence). The CDR3 length is 14 residues.

V gene TRBV28 combines with J gene TRBJ2-2; D perhaps matches TRBD2 (5 bases). V dropped 2 bases and J dropped 6 bases, with 13 bases sitting between them. CDR3 length equals 15 residues. Germline lookup yields CDR1 MDHEN and CDR2 SYDVKM. CDR3 DNA: TGTGCCAGCAGTTTACCCCCTCTAGCCTCCGGGGAGCTGTTTTTT. Encoded protein: CASSLPPLASGELFF.

The rearrangement uses TRBV7-6 and TRBJ1-5; D call uncertain. Trimming took 1 base from V and 2 from J, leaving 12 bases between them. The CDR3 has 16 amino acids. Germline CDR1 is SGHVS and CDR2 is FNYEAQ. In DNA form, the CDR3 reads TGTGCCAGCAGCTTAGGTTCCAACACCCGCAATCAGCCCCAGCATTTT. Its protein product is CASSLGSNTRNQPQHF.

The chain carries TRBV11-2 and TRBJ2-7, with D maybe TRBD1 (6 bases). V gave up 4 bases and J gave up 7 bases, with 17 bases separating them. CDR1 SGHAT and CDR2 FQNNGV come from the germline V gene. This CDR3 is 14 amino acids long. The CDR3 DNA is TGTGCCAGCAGCTCCGACAGGTTCCTTGGGGAGCAGTACTTC. Residues: CASSSDRFLGEQYF. The variable domain in full, with the rest retrieved from reference TRBV11-2 and TRBJ2-7, is EAGVAQSPRYKIIEKRQSVAFWCNPISGHATLYWYQQILGQGPKLLIQFQNNGVVDDSQLPKDRFSAERLKGVDSTLKIQPAKLEDSAVYLCASSSDRFLGEQYFGPGTRLTVT.

The chain is built from TRBV5-4 and TRBJ2-3, with TRBD1 matching over 9 bases. There are 15 residues in the CDR3. Germline lookup yields CDR1 SGHNT and CDR2 YYREEE (reference sequence). V shed 1 base and J 4 bases; nucleotides not matched to a gene: 4. CDR3 nucleotides: TGTGCCAGCAGCTTGAAGGGACAGGGCCCAGATACGCAGTATTTT. Its protein is CASSLKGQGPDTQYF.

V is TRBV9 and J is TRBJ2-5; TRBD1 is a possible D gene (6 bases). In germline, CDR1 is SGDLS, CDR2 YYNGEE. CDR3 length equals 14 residues. The V end was cut by 0 bases, the J end by 2 bases, with 8 bases between. The CDR3 nucleotides read TGTGCCAGCAGCGTAGACAGGGATCAAGAGACCCAGTACTTC. It translates to CASSVDRDQETQYF.